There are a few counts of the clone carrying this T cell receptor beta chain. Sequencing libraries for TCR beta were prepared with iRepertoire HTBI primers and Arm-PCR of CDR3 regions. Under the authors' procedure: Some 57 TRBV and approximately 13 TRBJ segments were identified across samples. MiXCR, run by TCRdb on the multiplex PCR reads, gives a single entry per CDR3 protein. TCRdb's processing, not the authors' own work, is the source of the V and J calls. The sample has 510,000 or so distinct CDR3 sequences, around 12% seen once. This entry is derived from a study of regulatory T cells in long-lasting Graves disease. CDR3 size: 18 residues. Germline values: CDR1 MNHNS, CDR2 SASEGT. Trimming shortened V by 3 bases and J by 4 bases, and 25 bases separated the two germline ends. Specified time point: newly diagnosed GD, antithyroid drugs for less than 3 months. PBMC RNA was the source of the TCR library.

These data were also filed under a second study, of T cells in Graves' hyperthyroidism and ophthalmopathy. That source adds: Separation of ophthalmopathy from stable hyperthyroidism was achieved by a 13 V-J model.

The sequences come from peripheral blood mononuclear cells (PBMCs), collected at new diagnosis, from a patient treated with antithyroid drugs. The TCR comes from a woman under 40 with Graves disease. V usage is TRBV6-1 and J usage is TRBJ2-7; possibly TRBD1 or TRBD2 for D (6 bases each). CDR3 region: CASSDIAVRGRGVYEQYF. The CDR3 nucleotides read TGTGCCAGCAGTGATATAGCCGTCAGGGGAAGGGGGGTTTACGAGCAGTACTTC.